The 29 T cell receptor beta chains presented below share a single source sample, sequenced in a study of chemoradiotherapy in HPV16-positive cancers. Sequenced by immunoSEQ multiplex PCR; TCRdb stores in-frame clones only, minus some. The data show approximately 27,000 clones, with roughly 80% seen just once and around 5.5% held by the top ten. The sample here was blood, taken from a patient who underwent chemoradiotherapy. These receptors were collected from a human donor with HPV-associated anogenital cancer.

The rearrangement uses TRBV2 and TRBJ2-2; the match to TRBD2 covers 11 bases. Germline-derived CDR1 and CDR2 are SNHLY and FYNNEI. The V and J ends lost 5 bases and 1 base, in that order; junction bases with no gene match: 6. The CDR3 extends over 17 amino acids. DNA for the CDR3: TGTGCCAGCAGTCGACGTCTAGCGGGGGGGAACACCGGGGAGCTGTTTTTT. Translated, it gives CASSRRLAGGNTGELFF.

This clone has just a few counts. This chain joins TRBV4-1 and TRBJ1-2; no reliable D call. V was clipped by 1 base and J by 2 bases, with 17 bases between them. The CDR3 totals 17 residues. Germline V gives CDR1 MGHRA, CDR2 YSYEKL. The CDR3: CASSQVDFLPGNYGYTF. The CDR3 nucleotides read TGCGCCAGCAGCCAAGTGGACTTCCTTCCCGGAAACTATGGCTACACCTTC.

The chain employs TRBV27 and TRBJ1-1; 10 bases match TRBD1. With 4 bases clipped from V and 5 bases from J, the junction kept 13 bases outside the gene matches. There are 17 residues in the CDR3. Germline V gives CDR1 MNHEY, CDR2 SMNVEV (reference sequence). DNA for the CDR3: TGTGCCAGCAGTTCCCTTTATGACGACAGGGGGCGAACTGAAGCTTTCTTT. Residues: CASSSLYDDRGRTEAFF.

The genes are TRBV5-4 and TRBJ2-2, with 8 bases fitting TRBD1. The CDR3 contains 15 residues. CDR1 SGHNT and CDR2 YYREEE come from the germline V gene (reference sequence). Germline trimming cut 3 bases from V and 3 bases from J; bases unmatched to any gene: 4. The CDR3 DNA is TGTGCCAGCAGCTACCGGGACAGGCACACCGGGGAGCTGTTTTTT. Translation: CASSYRDRHTGELFF.

This clone was seen once. The rearrangement joins TRBV7-7 to TRBJ2-3; 9 bases match TRBD2. This CDR3 spans 15 amino acids. Germline V CDR1 and CDR2: SSHAT, FNYEAQ (reference sequence). The junction had 5 bases not matched to a gene; V was cut back by 5 bases and J by 2 bases. In nucleotides, the CDR3 is TGTGCCAGCAGCGCGGGGGGGACGATCACAGATACGCAGTATTTT. This translates into CASSAGGTITDTQYF.

The chain couples TRBV2 to TRBJ2-1; D is unclear. With 2 bases removed from V and 6 bases from J, the gap between germline ends came to 20 bases. CDR1 is SNHLY and CDR2 is FYNNEI in the germline V gene. This CDR3 spans 17 amino acids. The CDR3 spells CASSERRPGRHLNEQFF. The CDR3 DNA sequence: TGTGCCAGCAGTGAACGGAGACCCGGACGCCACCTCAATGAGCAGTTCTTC.

The chain joins TRBV25-1 to TRBJ1-4, with unresolved D. This CDR3 region has 16 residues. CDR1 is MGHDK, CDR2 SYGVNS, per germline. V lost 3 bases and J lost 4, with 15 bases in between. The CDR3 here is CASSDAVQPNNEKLFF. The CDR3 DNA reads TGTGCCAGCAGTGACGCGGTCCAGCCTAATAATGAAAAACTGTTTTTT.

The genes are TRBV7-2 and TRBJ1-2; D unclear. Germline CDR1 SGHTA, CDR2 FQGNSA. This CDR3 has 17 amino acids. Trimming removed 6 bases from V and 4 bases from J, with 24 bases in between. In DNA form, the CDR3 reads TGTGCCAGCAGACCCCCGTATACGACGAATCTTTTCTATGGCTACACCTTC. This gives the protein CASRPPYTTNLFYGYTF.

This chain connects TRBV11-3 to TRBJ2-2, with D maybe TRBD1 (7 bases). This CDR3 has 15 amino acids. Trimming left V 5 bases short and J 5 bases short, with 15 bases between. From germline, CDR1 is SGHNT and CDR2 YENEEA. The CDR3 DNA reads as TGTGCCAGCAGCCGCCGGGCAGGGGGGACCGGGGAGCTGTTTTTT. This sequence encodes CASSRRAGGTGELFF.

This chain uses TRBV19 with TRBJ1-6; 8 bases are shared with TRBD1. The trim removed 3 bases at V and 7 bases at J, leaving 2 bases unmatched. The V gene's germline CDR1 is LNHDA and CDR2 SQIVND (reference sequence). CDR3 length: 14 amino acids. In DNA form, the CDR3 reads TGTGCCAGTAGTATCGGGACAGGAAATTCACCCCTCCACTTT. The encoded protein is CASSIGTGNSPLHF.

This chain uses TRBV10-3 with TRBJ2-7; 7 positions match TRBD2. Germline trimming cut 3 bases from V and 3 bases from J; bases unmatched to any gene: 11. Germline CDR1 reads ENHRY; CDR2 reads SYGVKD. The CDR3 is made up of 16 amino acids. CDR3 sequence reads: CAISDPSRGGYYEQYF. The CDR3, as DNA: TGTGCCATCAGTGACCCCTCTAGGGGAGGGTACTACGAGCAGTACTTC.

V usage is TRBV28 and J usage is TRBJ1-2; D might be TRBD1 (5 bases). The CDR3 extends over 13 amino acids. V lost 1 base, J lost 3 bases, and 6 bases lay in between. Germline-derived CDR1 and CDR2 are MDHEN and SYDVKM. CDR3 region: CASSLSRDYGYTF. For the CDR3, the DNA is TGTGCCAGCAGTTTATCCAGGGACTATGGCTACACCTTC.

This rearrangement joins TRBV7-2 to TRBJ1-1, with 8 bases fitting TRBD1. The V gene's germline CDR1 is SGHTA and CDR2 FQGNSA. The J segment lost 4 bases and the V segment lost 2 bases, leaving 0 bases of the junction unmatched. CDR3 length equals 13 residues. The CDR3 bases are TGTGCCAGCAGCTTAACAGGGGGCACTGAAGCTTTCTTT. Amino acid sequence: CASSLTGGTEAFF.

The rearrangement links TRBV6-5 to TRBJ2-3, with 8 bases that match TRBD2. The trim removed 6 bases at V and 3 bases at J, leaving 8 bases unmatched. The CDR3 is 15 amino acids. CDR1 and CDR2 from the germline V gene are MNHEY and SVGAGI. The chain's CDR3 is CASRPGGLGTDTQYF. CDR3 in DNA: TGTGCCAGCAGGCCGGGGGGGCTTGGAACAGATACGCAGTATTTT.

The chain combines TRBV28 with TRBJ1-4; 7 bases agree with TRBD1. Germline CDR1 and CDR2: MDHEN and SYDVKM. Trimming at V came to 6 bases and at J to 5 bases, leaving 9 bases not matched to a gene. This CDR3 spans 15 amino acids. CDR3 nucleotide sequence: TGTGCCAGCAGCCTTGGACAGGCCCCCAATGAAAAACTGTTTTTT. Translating it yields CASSLGQAPNEKLFF.

The chain is built from TRBV30 and TRBJ1-1; the D gene is possibly TRBD1 (6 bases). The ends were cut back, 2 bases at V and 1 base at J, with 17 bases in the middle. Germline V lookup: CDR1 GTSNPN, CDR2 SVGIG (reference sequence). The CDR3 totals 16 residues. CDR3 DNA: TGTGCCTGGAGTCGCGGGCCCGGACAGCCGAACACTGAAGCTTTCTTT. Its protein product is CAWSRGPGQPNTEAFF. Full variable domain (rest looked up from reference TRBV30 and TRBJ1-1): SQTIHQWPATLVQPVGSPLSLECTVEGTSNPNLYWYRQAAGRGLQLLFYSVGIGQISSEVPQNLSASRPQDRQFILSSKKLLLSDSGFYLCAWSRGPGQPNTEAFFGQGTRLTVV.

The V and J genes are TRBV7-2 and TRBJ2-5, with TRBD2 matching over 14 bases. CDR3 length: 16 residues. CDR1 is SGHTA and CDR2 is FQGNSA in the germline V gene. Trimming took 6 bases from V and 0 from J; bases not matched to a gene: 3. CDR3 sequence reads: CASSSGLAGDQETQYF. DNA of the CDR3: TGTGCCAGCAGTTCGGGACTAGCGGGGGACCAAGAGACCCAGTACTTC.

This rearrangement joins TRBV7-3 to TRBJ1-1, with D possibly matching TRBD1 (6 bases). This CDR3 has 13 residues. CDR1 and CDR2 from the germline V gene are SGHTA and FQGTGA. V was trimmed by 5 bases and J by 5 bases, leaving 12 bases between them. The CDR3 loop reads CASSIMTGTEAFF. In DNA, the CDR3 is TGTGCCAGCAGCATTATGACAGGAACTGAAGCTTTCTTT.

The chain links TRBV11-3 to TRBJ2-1, with TRBD2 identical over 12 bases. Germline V gene sequence: CDR1 SGHNT, CDR2 YENEEA. The V gene end was trimmed by 4 bases and the J gene end by 6 bases; junction bases not matched to a gene: 4. This CDR3 contains 15 residues. The CDR3 DNA sequence: TGTGCCAGCAGCTCTCTAGCGGGGGGGCTCAATGAGCAGTTCTTC. Translation: CASSSLAGGLNEQFF.

This chain uses TRBV30 with TRBJ1-5; no clear D. Looked up from germline, CDR1 is GTSNPN and CDR2 is SVGIG (reference sequence). Between the trimmed V and J ends, which lost 3 bases and 7 bases, there was a span of 16 bases. This CDR3 is built from 14 residues. CDR3 nucleotides: TGTGCCTGGAGCGCTACAATTAAGGGCCAGCCCCAGCATTTT. Residues: CAWSATIKGQPQHF.

The chain couples TRBV6-1 to TRBJ1-2; D ambiguous. The CDR3 extends over 14 amino acids. Germline assignment: CDR1 MNHNS and CDR2 SASEGT. V shed 0 bases and J shed 8 bases, with 13 bases lying between them. CDR3 nucleotides: TGTGCCAGCAGTGAAGCGCTTGCTGTTATGGGCTACACCTTC. Translation: CASSEALAVMGYTF.

V gene TRBV5-5 combines with J gene TRBJ1-1, with 7 positions matching TRBD1. From germline, CDR1 is SGHKS and CDR2 YYEKEE (reference sequence). The CDR3 loop spans 15 amino acids. Trimming took 2 bases from V and 3 from J; bases not matched to a gene: 7. The CDR3 DNA reads TGTGCCAGCAGCTTACAGGGGTTCCTATACACTGAAGCTTTCTTT. This encodes CASSLQGFLYTEAFF.

The chain links TRBV7-8 to TRBJ2-4, with 15 bases lining up with TRBD2. This CDR3 is 20 amino acids long. The J segment lost 0 bases and the V segment lost 7 bases, leaving 13 bases of the junction unmatched. CDR1 is SGHVS and CDR2 is FQNEAQ in the germline V gene. For the CDR3, the DNA is TGTGCCAGCACAGACCTTGGACTAGCGGGGGGGGTACTAGCCAAAAACATTCAGTACTTC. It is translated as CASTDLGLAGGVLAKNIQYF.

The chain combines TRBV5-1 with TRBJ1-2; perhaps TRBD1 as D (6 bases). This CDR3 is built from 16 residues. Looked up from germline, CDR1 is SGHRS and CDR2 is YFSETQ. V lost 4 bases and J lost 4, with 20 bases in between. The CDR3 is CASSPSLVGTIYGYTF. The CDR3 DNA reads TGCGCCAGCAGCCCGAGTTTGGTTGGGACAATCTATGGCTACACCTTC.

This clone came up a few times. The chain combines TRBV29-1 with TRBJ2-7, with D unresolved. From germline, CDR1 is SQVTM and CDR2 ANQGSEA. CDR3 size: 12 residues. V lost 1 base, J lost 2 bases, and 6 bases lay in between. CDR3 protein: CSVEVGTYEQYF. The CDR3 DNA is TGCAGCGTTGAAGTGGGAACCTACGAGCAGTACTTC.

This rearrangement joins TRBV4-1 to TRBJ2-1; 7 nucleotides agree with TRBD2. CDR3 size: 16 residues. The germline CDR1 and CDR2 sequences are MGHRA and YSYEKL. V was pared by 1 base and J by 4 bases, with 7 bases of the junction left unmatched. CDR3 DNA: TGCGCCAGCAGCCAAGGGGACGGGGGGTTTTACAATGAGCAGTTCTTC. It specifies CASSQGDGGFYNEQFF.

The V call is TRBV6-7, the J call TRBJ2-7; D unresolved. TRBV6-7 falls under the ORF class, with uncertain function. Trimming took 11 bases from V and 0 from J, leaving 20 bases between them. The CDR3 is 15 amino acids. The CDR3 DNA is TGTGCCGGTATACCCGATCGGGTCGGCTCCTACGAGCAGTACGTC. Encoded protein: CAGIPDRVGSYEQYV.

J is TRBJ2-6 and V is TRBV6-4, with D perhaps matching TRBD1 (6 bases). Trimming removed 6 bases from V and 0 bases from J, with 9 bases in between. Germline lookup yields CDR1 MRHNA and CDR2 SNTAGT. The CDR3 contains 15 residues. In nucleotides, the CDR3 is TGTGCCAGCAGCTTAGGGGGCTCTGGGGCCAACGTCCTGACTTTC. Its translation: CASSLGGSGANVLTF.

DNA for the CDR3: TGCGCCAGCAGAGCTAGCGGGGGAGGCACAGATACGCAGTATTTT. Protein: CASRASGGGTDTQYF. The rearrangement links TRBV5-1 to TRBJ2-3; TRBD2 matches at 10 bases. This CDR3 comprises 15 residues. The germline V gene encodes CDR1 SGHRS and CDR2 YFSETQ. J lost 1 base, V lost 5 bases, and 4 bases had no gene match.